This TCR beta chain was documented in a study of PD-1 blockade in classical Hodgkin lymphoma. Regarding this clone: Its antigen remains unknown.

Trimming removed 2 bases from V and 1 base from J, with 8 bases in between. Germline V gene data show CDR1 as ENHRY and CDR2 as SYGVKD. The CDR3 is 14 amino acids. Whole-study results and caveats: Patients starting nivolumab under 1 year after ASCT were excluded. Complete responders had baseline diversity similar to newly diagnosed patients.

Stated time point: cycle 4 day 1 (C4D1), after more than five weeks of nivolumab. Following autologous stem cell transplantation, relapse occurred in every patient, and exposure to brentuximab vedotin varied. Researchers used magnetic negative selection to pull out pure CD4+ T cells from thawed PBMCs. Clones were sequenced by immunoSEQ multiplex PCR, and TCRdb holds only the in-frame ones, with some missing. The top ten clones hold just over 2.5% of a sample with almost 20,000 clones, approximately 87% of them seen once. This specimen was CD4+ T cells from blood, taken before the fourth cycle of nivolumab. The chain joins TRBV10-3 to TRBJ2-5; D ambiguous. The TCR comes from a human donor with classical Hodgkin lymphoma. The CDR3 bases are TGTGCCATCAGTGAGGGTGTGATCCAAGAGACCCAGTACTTC. This codes for CAISEGVIQETQYF.